This TCR beta chain came from a study of cytomegalovirus exposure and HLA in healthy donors (TCRdb year 2017). The study in broad terms: According to an earlier analysis of a few hundred of the donors, some 180 million T cells yielded 117 million unique TCR beta sequences and 250 to 350 Gb of sequence data. The study profiled the T cell repertoires of 500 to 800 subjects by immunosequencing and related them to cytomegalovirus serostatus. Of the 300 to 450 genotyped donors, approximately 83% fell in the genetic ancestry cluster associated with self-reported Caucasian donors. Donor age, sex, ethnicity and CMV serostatus were collected together with the repertoire data. The number of typed donors differed by locus: about 620-640 for A, B, C, DRB1 and DQB1; 522 for DQA1; fewer than 610 for DPA1; and roughly 470 for DPB1. Approximately 310 gigabases of sequencing data and approximately 91 million unique TCR sequences made up an early release that covered several hundred HLA-typed donors. Along with the roughly 710-subject first cohort, a separate validation cohort of around 120 different subjects was used. Several DR-DQ haplotypes were handled as single units for association and clustering because linkage in the cohort was strong. HLA typing covered class I and class II loci at four-digit resolution. Among roughly 400 genotyped donors of the cohort, an average of around 220,000 unique TCR beta nucleotide sequences was sequenced per donor, of which about 18% were non-productive. A later analysis re-examined previously published TCR beta repertoires from around 670 donors and added high-resolution HLA genotyping to investigate patterns of TCR occurrence. Every repertoire in the discovery cohort had been generated on one and the same sequencing platform. In an earlier analysis of 500 to 650 of the donors, high-throughput TCR beta sequencing was used to judge whether each TCR beta V gene segment behaved as functional or pseudogenic. A later genetic analysis used genome-wide SNP genotypes for 398 of the 666 donors, treating that subset as a discovery cohort. The study was designed to test whether signatures of past pathogen exposure could be identified by cataloging public T cell receptors. To predict cytomegalovirus infection status, the study brought together high-throughput TCR immunosequencing, statistical association of individual TCRs with disease status, and machine learning. In the later analysis, no new phenotypic data were used to find candidate immune exposures; instead, reliance was placed on TCR beta sequences and their occurrence across donors.

CDR1 GTSNPN and CDR2 SVGIG were looked up in the germline V gene (reference sequence). The CDR3 sequence holds 14 residues, the cysteine and phenylalanine included. Only the CDR3 portion is preserved as DNA: 42 bases, with reading frame beginning at the first base. V is pruned by 3 bases and J by 3 bases, leaving 3 bases of the junction without a gene match. Details on this clone: The antigen it recognizes is unknown. Base-call qualities are not available, and no considerably larger clone is one nucleotide away.

The library was prepared using the immunoSEQ multiplex PCR assay. The multiplex PCR relied on a mix of 60 forward primers for TCR Vbeta segments and 13 reverse primers for TCR Jbeta segments. The CDR3 region of rearranged TCR beta genes was amplified from genomic DNA with a multiplex PCR assay. The Illumina HiSeq System was used to sequence the amplified TCR beta libraries as 87-base-pair reads. Concerning the study's data processing: A later analysis tallied 70 million to 100 million unique TCR beta chains across the 660 or so repertoires, and approximately 11 million of those chains were shared by two or more donors. To remove PCR and sequencing errors, raw reads were error-corrected and collapsed into unique sequences using a nearest-neighbor algorithm that merged closely related sequences. Alignment of CDR3 sequences to IMGT reference sequences was used to assign V, D and J gene segments. For a sequence to be retained, at least a six-nucleotide match to both a V gene segment and a J gene segment was required. Rearrangements were classified as productive when the CDR3 lacked stop codons and remained in frame with V and J, and all other rearrangements were classified as non-productive. Following IMGT convention, CDR3 was defined as the stretch from the second conserved V-encoded cysteine to the conserved J-encoded phenylalanine. In an earlier analysis of more than 550 of the donors, sequences lacking an unambiguous match to a single V gene segment were excluded. In an earlier analysis of almost 600 of the donors, a V segment was called functional when productive rearrangements were above 56.7%, and segregating when the standard deviation between donors exceeded 5%. A statistical classification framework was developed to diagnose cytomegalovirus status using the catalog of TCR beta chain sequences. V and J gene assignment, in a later analysis, came from comparing TCR nucleotide sequences with IMGT/GENE-DB human TR gene sequences. In a later analysis, CDR3 sequences and most-parsimonious VDJ recombination scenarios were assigned using the TCRdist pipeline. In a later analysis, every TCR beta chain was defined by the combination of its CDR3 amino acid sequence and its V-gene family, and reads without a unique V-gene family were dropped. In a later analysis, some 600 highly shared, low-generation-probability nucleotide sequences were removed to address suspected cross-contamination and a sequencing artifact. In a later analysis, a clonal expansion index was calculated for each public chain from normalized within-repertoire ranks of inferred template counts. In a later analysis, generation probabilities were computed with a VDJ recombination model fitted to out-of-frame rearrangements, and the resulting probabilities were checked against IGoR. In a later analysis, hypergeometric tests were used to score TCR-TCR, TCR-HLA and TCR-CMV co-occurrence, with a repertoire-size bias correction applied to TCR pairs. To estimate false discovery rates, a later analysis permuted the HLA or CMV assignments 20 times. A later analysis grouped co-occurring TCRs with DBSCAN, adding TCRdist sequence similarity when clustering within HLA-allele-positive subsets. Co-occurrence clustering excluded repertoires with fewer than 30,000 or more than 120,000 public chains, plus five with anomalous nucleotide sharing. As stored in TCRdb, this immuneACCESS dataset retains in-frame rearrangements with V and J assigned. A fraction of the clones does not appear; measured against another copy, unresolved V genes explain less than half of the discrepancy, and the remainder lacks a known reason. From that table come the V and J calls and clone size; the DNA was used to work out D and trimming. This sample holds some 150,000 clones; 81% were observed only once. The ten biggest clones cover under 15% of the sample.

Points the paper makes about the study in general: The 87-base-pair reads could not distinguish some IMGT-functional V segments, including TRBV6-2 and TRBV6-3, so those segments were excluded. In both the original and validation cohorts, the classifier was reported to diagnose cytomegalovirus status with high specificity and sensitivity. Most TCR sequences were observed very rarely across donors, whereas some public TCRs were present in many individuals. Several of the top co-occurrence clusters appeared to be linked to parvovirus B19, influenza, CMV and Epstein-Barr virus, according to a later analysis. A further reported finding was that TCR beta sequences accurately predicted the HLA-A and HLA-B alleles for most subjects in the first cohort. In a later analysis, most CMV-associated TCR beta chains were found to appear HLA-restricted, with HLA associations seemingly driven largely by CMV exposure. A later genetic analysis reported fewer N-insertions in productive TCRs among donors in an Asian-associated ancestry cluster than the approximately 670-donor mean. Three of the identified cytomegalovirus-associated TCR beta chains were confirmed in vitro to be specific for cytomegalovirus antigens. The authors suggested that the approach could potentially be extended to other disease states and immunological phenotypes. Broadly in line with IMGT annotations, most TCR beta V segments showed up in productive rearrangements about 90% or about 30% of the time in an earlier analysis of 450 to 600 of the donors. Because counts were too low, about 15 rarely observed V segments, including chromosome 9 orphons, were left out of the earlier analysis of 587 of the donors. Immune exposure information for the cohort was limited to CMV serostatus. Presence/absence analyses assumed roughly uniform sequencing depth across donors, an assumption that may not hold. The cohort was sequenced for TCR beta chains only, and without alpha or paired-chain data the features that could be detected were limited. In a later analysis, TCR association rates were found to vary across HLA loci, with the most associated TCRs seen for DRB1 alleles and the fewest for HLA-C alleles. A later analysis associated about 16,000 TCR beta sequences with specific HLA alleles at a false discovery rate of 0.05. A group of highly shared sequence variants was considered likely to be a technical artifact of the sequencing pipeline. The study listed 164 TCR beta chains as associated with cytomegalovirus. In a later genetic analysis, a missense DCLRE1C variant was associated with V-gene and J-gene trimming of TCR beta chains, and the association was replicated in an independent cohort. In a later analysis, HLA-associated TCR beta chains were found to be more clonally expanded and to have lower generation probabilities than equally common non-associated chains. Because some donors lacked HLA typing at each locus, the association tests relied only on the typed subset. Correlated functional status among segregating V segments might reflect linkage disequilibrium, but an unknown experimental factor could not be ruled out. When HLA alleles, especially DR and DQ, strongly co-occurred, TCR associations were difficult to assign to individual alleles.

The cohort comprised 666 healthy bone marrow donors. All cohort members were sampled while nominally healthy, although unrecorded immune exposures were likely present. The donor was CMV seronegative and was included in the group of a few hundred seronegative cohort members. Each donor provided a peripheral blood sample, and peripheral blood mononuclear cells were used for TCR beta sequencing. Genomic DNA extraction from the blood cell samples was performed with the Qiagen DNeasy Blood Extraction Kit. In this chain, TRBV30 is recombined with TRBJ2-3; 10 bases in the junction line up with TRBD2. Sequencing used PBMCs. The source of this sequence is a woman aged 50 to 65 in good health and CMV-seronegative. CDR3 protein: CAWRASGSTDTQYF. The nucleotide sequence reads as follows: TGTGCCTGGAGGGCTAGCGGGAGTACAGATACGCAGTATTTT.